One and the same sample provided the 7 T cell receptor beta chains below, sequenced in a study of blood T cell repertoires in COVID-19. Some clones are missing from TCRdb's copy, which holds only in-frame ones; the method was immunoSEQ multiplex PCR. The data contain roughly 97,000 clones, roughly four fifths of them singletons. The sample consisted of peripheral blood. These receptors were obtained from a man aged 60 to 75 with acute or convalescent COVID-19.

V and J are TRBV5-1 and TRBJ1-4; weak D call: TRBD1 (5 bases). Per germline, CDR1 SGHRS and CDR2 YFSETQ. This CDR3 has 13 amino acids. V gave up 2 bases and J gave up 5 bases, with 7 bases separating them. CDR3 residues: CASSLRGNEKLFF. The CDR3 nucleotides read TGCGCCAGCAGCTTACGGGGGAATGAAAAACTGTTTTTT.

The chain links TRBV5-4 to TRBJ1-2; no firm D call. Germline CDR1 reads SGHNT; CDR2 reads YYREEE (reference sequence). There are 15 residues in the CDR3. Trimming removed 4 bases at V and 4 bases at J, with 17 bases between. CDR3 nucleotide sequence: TGTGCCAGCAGCACCGGGGAGGGTCTGGCCTATGGCTACACCTTC. Residues: CASSTGEGLAYGYTF.

The chain recombines TRBV2 with TRBJ2-7, with 7 bases that match TRBD2. The trim removed 4 bases at V and 5 bases at J, leaving 8 bases unmatched. Germline CDR1 is SNHLY and CDR2 is FYNNEI. The CDR3 loop spans 14 amino acids. The CDR3: CASSGGTTRHEQYF. The CDR3 bases are TGTGCCAGCAGTGGTGGGACTACTAGGCACGAGCAGTACTTC.

This clone was picked up a small number of times. The rearrangement joins TRBV18 to TRBJ2-3; 7 bases map to TRBD1. The ends lost 3 bases at V and 0 bases at J; junction bases unmatched: 3. This CDR3 spans 15 amino acids. Germline V gives CDR1 KGHSH, CDR2 LQKENI. This chain's CDR3 is CASSPRTGSTDTQYF. The CDR3 coding sequence is TGTGCCAGCTCACCGAGGACAGGTAGCACAGATACGCAGTATTTT.

The chain employs TRBV5-1 and TRBJ1-5; D is uncertain. This CDR3 is 13 amino acids long. Germline V gene data show CDR1 as SGHRS and CDR2 as YFSETQ. Deletions cut 4 bases from V and 3 bases from J, with 8 bases between. In DNA, the CDR3 is TGCGCCAGCAGCCCGGGTCCCAATCAGCCCCAGCATTTT. Translated: CASSPGPNQPQHF. The full variable domain, with the rest looked up from reference TRBV5-1 and TRBJ1-5, is KAGVTQTPRYLIKTRGQQVTLSCSPISGHRSVSWYQQTPGQGLQFLFEYFSETQRNKGNFPGRFSGRQFSNSRSEMNVSTLELGDSALYLCASSPGPNQPQHFGDGTRLSIL.

The rearrangement links TRBV7-6 to TRBJ1-1; 12 bases are shared with TRBD1. In germline, CDR1 is SGHVS, CDR2 FNYEAQ. The V and J ends lost 1 base and 0 bases, in that order; junction bases with no gene match: 3. The CDR3 has 17 amino acids. The CDR3: CASSLGGTGGMNTEAFF. The CDR3 coding sequence is TGTGCCAGCAGCTTAGGGGGGACAGGGGGCATGAACACTGAAGCTTTCTTT.

The rearrangement links TRBV5-1 to TRBJ2-1; TRBD2 agrees at 9 bases. CDR1 and CDR2 (germline): SGHRS, YFSETQ. The CDR3 covers 15 residues. V lost 2 bases and J lost 5; bases outside the gene matches: 5. The CDR3 loop reads CASSLPSGNDNEQFF. CDR3 nucleotides: TGCGCCAGCAGCTTACCTAGCGGGAACGACAATGAGCAGTTCTTC.